The T cell receptor (beta chain) described here comes from a study of T cell clonotyping in hematopoietic cell transplantation. Findings of the study overall: Broader posttransplant TCR repertoire diversity was predicted by graft donor and pretransplant recipient Inverse Simpson Index values. CD4 and CD8 repertoire contributions could not be separated without sorting. At the given depth, recipient repertoires were over 97% de novo clonotypes. Recipient TCR diversity dropped after transplant; expanded clonotypes rose from day 30 to 180.

With respect to this clone: Its antigen is as yet unknown.

CDR1 and CDR2 (germline): LNHDA, SQIVND (reference sequence). V gave up 1 base and J gave up 2 bases, with 12 bases separating them. The CDR3 sequence is 15 residues long. Data came from immunoSEQ multiplex PCR; TCRdb stores just in-frame clones and leaves some out. Here the sample spans 15,000 to 20,000 clones, approximately 60% being singletons. The chain has TRBV19 and TRBJ2-7; D is unclear. This sample comprised PBMCs, obtained 30 days after allogeneic stem cell transplant. The TCR was taken from a male patient aged 45-59 years who had an allogeneic stem cell transplant from an unrelated donor, so T cells may come from the graft donor. Some clones in this sample may be carry-over from other donors' samples. The CDR3, as DNA: TGTGCCAGTAGTATAGGGAGCAGGCAAACCTACGAGCAGTACTTC. Its translation is CASSIGSRQTYEQYF.